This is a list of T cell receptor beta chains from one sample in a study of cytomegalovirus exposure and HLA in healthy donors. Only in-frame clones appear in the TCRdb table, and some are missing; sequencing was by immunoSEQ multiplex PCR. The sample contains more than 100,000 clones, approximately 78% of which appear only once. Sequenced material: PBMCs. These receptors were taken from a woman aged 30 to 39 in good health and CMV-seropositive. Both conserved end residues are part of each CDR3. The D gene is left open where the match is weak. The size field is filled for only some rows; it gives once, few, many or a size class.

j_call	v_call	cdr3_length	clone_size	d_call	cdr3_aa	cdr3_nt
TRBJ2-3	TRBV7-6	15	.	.	CASSVNPTRPDTQYF	TGTGCCAGCAGCGTCAACCCGACTAGGCCAGATACGCAGTATTTT
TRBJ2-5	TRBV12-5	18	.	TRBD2	CASGLLLAGGGYQEAQYF	TGTGCTAGTGGTTTGTTACTAGCGGGGGGTGGGTACCAAGAGGCCCAGTACTTC
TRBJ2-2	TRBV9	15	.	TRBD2	CASSPRTSGAGELFF	TGTGCCAGCAGCCCCCGGACTAGCGGGGCCGGGGAGCTGTTTTTT
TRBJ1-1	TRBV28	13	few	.	CASSLEATSRTFF	TGTGCCAGCAGTTTAGAGGCTACCTCAAGGACTTTCTTT
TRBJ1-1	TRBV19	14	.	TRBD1	CASSPRQGNTEAFF	TGTGCCAGTAGTCCCCGACAGGGGAACACTGAAGCTTTCTTT
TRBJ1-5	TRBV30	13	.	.	CAWNQGPYQPQHF	TGTGCCTGGAATCAGGGGCCCTATCAGCCCCAGCATTTT
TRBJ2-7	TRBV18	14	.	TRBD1	CASSPGTGGYEQYF	TGTGCCAGCTCACCCGGGACAGGCGGTTACGAGCAGTACTTC
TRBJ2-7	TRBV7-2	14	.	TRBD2	CASSLTSGDYEQYF	TGTGCCAGCAGCCTGACTAGCGGCGACTACGAGCAGTACTTC
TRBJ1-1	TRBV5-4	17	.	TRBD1	CASSAGQGARIGTEAFF	TGTGCCAGCAGCGCCGGACAGGGGGCTAGGATAGGCACTGAAGCTTTCTTT
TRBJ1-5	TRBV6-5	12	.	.	CASSTYNQPQHF	TGTGCCAGCAGCACATACAATCAGCCCCAGCATTTT
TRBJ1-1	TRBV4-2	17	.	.	CASSQVGHGAMNTEAFF	TGTGCCAGCAGCCAAGTTGGACATGGGGCTATGAACACTGAAGCTTTCTTT
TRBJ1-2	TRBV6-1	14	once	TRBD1	CASSVRDSWYGYTF	TGTGCCAGCAGTGTACGGGACAGTTGGTATGGCTACACCTTC
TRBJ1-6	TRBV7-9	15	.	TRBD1	CAIGEGGAGSSPLHF	TGTGCCATCGGAGAAGGGGGCGCCGGGAGTTCACCCCTCCACTTT
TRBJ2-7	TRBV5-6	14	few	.	CASSPPYGGYEQYF	TGTGCCAGCAGCCCCCCCTACGGGGGCTACGAGCAGTACTTC
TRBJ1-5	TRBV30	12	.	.	CAWSVSGQPQHF	TGTGCCTGGAGTGTATCAGGTCAGCCCCAGCATTTT
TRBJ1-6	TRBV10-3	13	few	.	CATRRDTNSPLHF	TGTGCCACTCGACGGGACACCAATTCACCCCTCCACTTT
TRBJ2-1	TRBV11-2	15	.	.	CASSPKNRGKHEQFF	TGTGCCAGCAGTCCTAAGAATAGGGGGAAGCATGAGCAGTTCTTC
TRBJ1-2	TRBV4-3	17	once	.	CASSRSSGLSRDYGYTF	TGCGCCAGCAGCCGATCCTCGGGTCTATCGAGGGACTATGGCTACACCTTC
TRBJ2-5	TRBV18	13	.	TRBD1	CASSATGTETQYF	TGTGCCAGCTCAGCGACAGGGACGGAGACCCAGTACTTC
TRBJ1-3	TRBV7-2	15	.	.	CASSFGSSSGNTIYF	TGTGCCAGCAGCTTCGGTAGCAGCTCTGGAAACACCATATATTTT
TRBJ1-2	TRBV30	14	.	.	CAGKGGGDNYGYTF	TGTGCCGGAAAGGGCGGGGGGGATAACTATGGCTACACCTTC
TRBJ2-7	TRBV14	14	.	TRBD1	CASSLGQGGYEQYF	TGTGCCAGCAGCCTCGGACAGGGCGGGTACGAGCAGTACTTC
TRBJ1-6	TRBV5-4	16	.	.	CASSLVAGTNNSPLHF	TGTGCCAGCAGCTTGGTGGCAGGGACTAATAATTCACCCCTCCACTTT
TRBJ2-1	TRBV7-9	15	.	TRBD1	CASSVTGTGGNEQFF	TGTGCCAGCAGCGTGACCGGGACAGGGGGCAATGAGCAGTTCTTC
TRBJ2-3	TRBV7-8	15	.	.	CASSLVGGATDTQYF	TGTGCCAGCAGCTTAGTAGGGGGGGCCACAGATACGCAGTATTTT
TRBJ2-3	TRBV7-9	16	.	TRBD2	CASSWIAGGRTDTQYF	TGTGCCAGCAGTTGGATAGCGGGGGGGCGTACAGATACGCAGTATTTT
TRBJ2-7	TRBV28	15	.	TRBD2	CASSLPGLAGGEQYF	TGTGCCAGCAGTTTACCAGGACTAGCGGGGGGCGAGCAGTACTTC
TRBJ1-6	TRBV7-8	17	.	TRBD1	CASSFSRTGGPDSPLHF	TGTGCCAGCAGCTTCTCCCGGACAGGGGGCCCGGATTCACCCCTCCACTTT
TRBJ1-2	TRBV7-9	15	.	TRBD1	CASSLGQGINYGYTF	TGTGCCAGCAGCTTGGGACAGGGGATCAACTATGGCTACACCTTC
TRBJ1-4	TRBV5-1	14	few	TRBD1	CASSSTGGTEKLFF	TGCGCCAGCAGCTCGACAGGGGGCACCGAAAAACTGTTTTTT
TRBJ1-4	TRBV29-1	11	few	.	CSVGQGPKLFF	TGCAGCGTTGGGCAGGGCCCAAAACTGTTTTTT
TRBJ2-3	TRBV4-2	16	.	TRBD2	CASSQILAGNTDTQYF	TGTGCCAGCAGCCAAATACTAGCGGGAAACACAGATACGCAGTATTTT
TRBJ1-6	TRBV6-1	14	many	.	CASSSSQGFRPLHF	TGTGCCAGCAGCAGTAGTCAGGGGTTTAGGCCCCTCCACTTT
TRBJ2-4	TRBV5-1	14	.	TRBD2	CASSLAGGRNIQYF	TGCGCCAGCAGCTTGGCGGGGGGGAGAAACATTCAGTACTTC
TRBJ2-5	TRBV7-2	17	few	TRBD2	CASSLAASGGARETQYF	TGTGCCAGCAGCTTAGCGGCTAGCGGGGGGGCCAGGGAGACCCAGTACTTC
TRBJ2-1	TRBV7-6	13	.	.	CASSSFSYNEQFF	TGTGCCAGCAGCTCGTTCTCCTACAATGAGCAGTTCTTC
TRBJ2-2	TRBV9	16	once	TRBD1	CASSVGRTGATGELFF	TGTGCCAGCAGCGTAGGGAGGACAGGGGCCACCGGGGAGCTGTTTTTT
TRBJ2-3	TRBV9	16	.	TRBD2	CASSVVAGAPTDTQYF	TGTGCCAGCAGCGTAGTAGCGGGGGCCCCTACCGATACGCAGTATTTT
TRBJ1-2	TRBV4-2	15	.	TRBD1	CASSPGDRDIYGYTF	TGTGCCAGCAGCCCCGGGGACAGGGACATCTATGGCTACACCTTC
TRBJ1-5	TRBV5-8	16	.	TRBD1	CASSLEGQGYNQAQHF	TGTGCCAGCAGCTTGGAAGGACAGGGGTACAATCAGGCCCAGCATTTT
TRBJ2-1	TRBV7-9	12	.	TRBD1	CASSWTGDEQFF	TGTGCCAGCAGTTGGACAGGGGATGAGCAGTTCTTC
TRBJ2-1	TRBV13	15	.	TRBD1	CASSPGQASYNEQFF	TGTGCCAGCAGCCCGGGACAGGCGAGCTACAATGAGCAGTTCTTC
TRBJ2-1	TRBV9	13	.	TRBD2	CASSSGGYNEQFF	TGTGCCAGCAGCTCGGGGGGGTACAATGAGCAGTTCTTC
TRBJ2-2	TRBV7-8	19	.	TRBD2	CASSLRGGGAGVNTGELFF	TGTGCCAGCAGCCTTCGCGGCGGGGGGGCGGGGGTGAACACCGGGGAGCTGTTTTTT
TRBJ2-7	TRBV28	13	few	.	CASSKEVCDEQYF	TGTGCCAGCAGTAAGGAGGTTTGCGACGAGCAGTACTTC